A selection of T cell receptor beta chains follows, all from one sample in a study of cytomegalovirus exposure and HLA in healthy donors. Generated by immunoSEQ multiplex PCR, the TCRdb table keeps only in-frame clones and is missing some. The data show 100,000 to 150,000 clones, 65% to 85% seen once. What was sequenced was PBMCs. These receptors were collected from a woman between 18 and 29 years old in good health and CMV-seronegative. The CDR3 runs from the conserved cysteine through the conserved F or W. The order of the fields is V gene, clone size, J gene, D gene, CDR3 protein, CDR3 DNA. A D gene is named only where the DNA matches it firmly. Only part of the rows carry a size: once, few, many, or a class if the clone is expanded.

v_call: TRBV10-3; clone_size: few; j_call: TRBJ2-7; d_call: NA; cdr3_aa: CPLVRGKNEQYF; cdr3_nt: TGTCCCTTAGTGCGCGGGAAGAACGAGCAGTACTTC
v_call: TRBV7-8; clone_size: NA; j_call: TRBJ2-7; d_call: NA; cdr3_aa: CASSLVPGSYEQYF; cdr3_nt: TGTGCCAGCAGCTTAGTTCCAGGGTCCTACGAGCAGTACTTC
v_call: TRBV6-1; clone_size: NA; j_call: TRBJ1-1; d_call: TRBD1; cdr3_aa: CASSLDRDTEAFF; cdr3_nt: TGTGCCAGCAGCTTGGACAGGGACACTGAAGCTTTCTTT
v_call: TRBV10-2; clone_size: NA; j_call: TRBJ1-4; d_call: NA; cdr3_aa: CASSDFGGTANEKLFF; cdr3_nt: TGCGCCAGCAGTGACTTCGGGGGGACGGCTAATGAAAAACTGTTTTTT
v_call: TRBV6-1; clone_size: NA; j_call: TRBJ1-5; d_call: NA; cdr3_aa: CASSVADTDYQPQHF; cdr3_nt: TGTGCCAGCAGTGTGGCGGACACCGATTATCAGCCCCAGCATTTT
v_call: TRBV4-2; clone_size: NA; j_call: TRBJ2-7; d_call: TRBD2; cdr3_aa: CASSHGTSGGIGQGYEQYF; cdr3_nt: TGTGCCAGCAGCCACGGGACTAGCGGGGGAATAGGGCAGGGCTACGAGCAGTACTTC
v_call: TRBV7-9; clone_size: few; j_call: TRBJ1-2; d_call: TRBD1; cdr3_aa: CASSPAHGTGENGYTF; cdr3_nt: TGTGCCAGCAGCCCCGCTCATGGGACAGGGGAGAATGGCTACACCTTC
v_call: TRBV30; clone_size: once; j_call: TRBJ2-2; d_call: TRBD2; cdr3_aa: CAWSVVLAGGPGTGELFF; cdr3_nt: TGTGCCTGGAGTGTAGTGCTAGCGGGAGGGCCGGGCACCGGGGAGCTGTTTTTT
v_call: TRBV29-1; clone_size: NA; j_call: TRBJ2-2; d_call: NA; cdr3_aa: CSTPGASDTGELFF; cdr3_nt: TGCAGCACCCCAGGAGCTAGCGACACCGGGGAGCTGTTTTTT
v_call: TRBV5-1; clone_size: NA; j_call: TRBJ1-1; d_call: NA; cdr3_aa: CASSLRGGGTEAFF; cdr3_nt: TGCGCCAGCAGCCTACGGGGGGGAGGCACTGAAGCTTTCTTT
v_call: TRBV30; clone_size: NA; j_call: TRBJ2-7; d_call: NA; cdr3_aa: CAWSSQGYEQYF; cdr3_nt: TGTGCCTGGAGCTCCCAGGGGTACGAGCAGTACTTC
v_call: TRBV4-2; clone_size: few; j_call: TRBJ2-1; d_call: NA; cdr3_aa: CASSQELQGRTYNEQFF; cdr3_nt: TGTGCCAGCAGCCAAGAACTACAGGGAAGAACCTACAATGAGCAGTTCTTC
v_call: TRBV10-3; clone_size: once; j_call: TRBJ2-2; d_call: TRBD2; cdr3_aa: CALLRASGRNGEQTGELFF; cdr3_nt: TGTGCCCTGCTGCGGGCTAGCGGGAGAAACGGGGAACAGACCGGGGAGCTGTTTTTT
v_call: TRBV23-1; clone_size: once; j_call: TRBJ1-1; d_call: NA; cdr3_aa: CASHARGGDTEAFF; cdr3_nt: TGCGCCAGCCACGCCCGGGGTGGGGACACTGAAGCTTTCTTT
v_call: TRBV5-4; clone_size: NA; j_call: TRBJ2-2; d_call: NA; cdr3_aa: CASSFGWPGELFF; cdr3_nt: TGTGCCAGCAGCTTCGGGTGGCCCGGGGAGCTGTTTTTT
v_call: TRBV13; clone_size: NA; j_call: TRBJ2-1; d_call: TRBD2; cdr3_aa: CASSLAGTSSAEQFF; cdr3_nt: TGTGCCAGCAGCTTGGCCGGGACTAGTTCCGCTGAGCAGTTCTTC
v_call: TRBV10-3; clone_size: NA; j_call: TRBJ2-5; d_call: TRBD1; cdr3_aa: CATTGQGKETQYF; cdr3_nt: TGTGCCACGACGGGACAGGGGAAGGAGACCCAGTACTTC
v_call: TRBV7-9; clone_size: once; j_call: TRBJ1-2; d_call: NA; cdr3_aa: CASSLAPGPRDYGYTF; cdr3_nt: TGTGCCAGCAGCTTAGCTCCGGGCCCGAGGGACTATGGCTACACCTTC
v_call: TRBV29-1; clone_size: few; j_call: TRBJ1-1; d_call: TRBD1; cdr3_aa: CRAGTGEWETEAFF; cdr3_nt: TGCAGAGCGGGGACAGGGGAGTGGGAAACTGAAGCTTTCTTT
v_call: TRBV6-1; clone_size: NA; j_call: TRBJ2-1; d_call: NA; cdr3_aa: CASSEERLGDNEQFF; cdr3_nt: TGTGCCAGCAGTGAAGAGAGGCTCGGTGACAATGAGCAGTTCTTC
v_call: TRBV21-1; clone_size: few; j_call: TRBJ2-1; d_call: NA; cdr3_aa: CASSSHSEEQFF; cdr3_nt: TGTGCCAGCAGCTCCCATAGCGAGGAGCAGTTCTTC
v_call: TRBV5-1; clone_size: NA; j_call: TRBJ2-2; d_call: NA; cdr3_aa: CASSFRGNTGELFF; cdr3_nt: TGCGCCAGCAGCTTTCGGGGGAACACCGGGGAGCTGTTTTTT
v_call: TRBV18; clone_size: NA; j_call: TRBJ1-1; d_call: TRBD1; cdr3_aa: CASSPTGADTEAFF; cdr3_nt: TGTGCCAGCTCACCGACAGGGGCGGACACTGAAGCTTTCTTT
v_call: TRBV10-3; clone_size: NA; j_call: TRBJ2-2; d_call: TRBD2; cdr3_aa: CAIRGLAGNTGELFF; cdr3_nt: TGTGCCATCAGAGGACTAGCGGGAAACACCGGGGAGCTGTTTTTT
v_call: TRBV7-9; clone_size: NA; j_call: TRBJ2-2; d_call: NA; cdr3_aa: CASSRGSPNTGELFF; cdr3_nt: TGTGCCAGCAGCCGGGGGTCCCCGAACACCGGGGAGCTGTTTTTT
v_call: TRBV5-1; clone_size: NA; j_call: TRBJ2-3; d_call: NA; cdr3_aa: CASSDEGTDTQYF; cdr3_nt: TGCGCCAGCAGCGACGAGGGTACAGATACGCAGTATTTT